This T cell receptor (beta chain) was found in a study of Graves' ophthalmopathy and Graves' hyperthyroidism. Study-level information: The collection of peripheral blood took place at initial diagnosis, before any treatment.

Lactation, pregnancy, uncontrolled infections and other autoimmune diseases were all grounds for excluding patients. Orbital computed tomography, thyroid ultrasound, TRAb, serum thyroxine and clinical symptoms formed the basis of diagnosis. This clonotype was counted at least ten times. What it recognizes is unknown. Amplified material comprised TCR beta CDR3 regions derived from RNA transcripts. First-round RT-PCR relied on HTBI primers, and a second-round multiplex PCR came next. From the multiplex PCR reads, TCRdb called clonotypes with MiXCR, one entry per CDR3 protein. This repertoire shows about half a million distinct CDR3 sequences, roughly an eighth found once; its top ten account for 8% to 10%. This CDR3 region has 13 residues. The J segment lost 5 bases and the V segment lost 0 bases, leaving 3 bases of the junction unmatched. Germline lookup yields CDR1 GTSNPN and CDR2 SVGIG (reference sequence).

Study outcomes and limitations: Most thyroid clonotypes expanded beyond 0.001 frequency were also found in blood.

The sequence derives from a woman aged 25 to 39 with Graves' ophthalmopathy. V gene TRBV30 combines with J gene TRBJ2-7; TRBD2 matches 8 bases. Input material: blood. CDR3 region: CAWSVSGSNEQYF. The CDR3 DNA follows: TGTGCCTGGAGTGTCAGCGGGAGTAACGAGCAGTACTTC. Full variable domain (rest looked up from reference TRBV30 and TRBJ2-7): SQTIHQWPATLVQPVGSPLSLECTVEGTSNPNLYWYRQAAGRGLQLLFYSVGIGQISSEVPQNLSASRPQDRQFILSSKKLLLSDSGFYLCAWSVSGSNEQYFGPGTRLTVT.